This T cell receptor (beta chain) was found in a study of blood T cell repertoires in COVID-19. Overall study context: Sites across the United States, Italy and Spain contributed samples from acute and convalescent COVID-19. In each case, the material was cDNA or gDNA derived from T cells, B-cell-depleted T cells, or PBMCs.

Original data processing: Amplification of reference gene primers provided the estimated nucleated cell counts. The assay was immunoSEQ multiplex PCR, and TCRdb's table has in-frame clones only and misses some. V, J and clone size reflect that table, while D and trimming were determined from the DNA. In the table there are some 250,000 clones, roughly 86% of which are singletons. Germline CDR1 is SGHTA and CDR2 is FQGNSA. Unmatched junction bases numbered 8, after V lost 4 bases and J lost 5 bases. The CDR3 consists of 15 residues. This clonotype was obtained from a man older than 75 with acute or convalescent COVID-19. Sequencing was carried out using peripheral blood. The chain is built from TRBV7-2 and TRBJ2-7; the match to TRBD1 covers 10 bases. CDR3 sequence (DNA): TGTGCCAGCAGCTCGACCGGGACAGGGGTGCACGAGCAGTACTTC. Translation: CASSSTGTGVHEQYF.